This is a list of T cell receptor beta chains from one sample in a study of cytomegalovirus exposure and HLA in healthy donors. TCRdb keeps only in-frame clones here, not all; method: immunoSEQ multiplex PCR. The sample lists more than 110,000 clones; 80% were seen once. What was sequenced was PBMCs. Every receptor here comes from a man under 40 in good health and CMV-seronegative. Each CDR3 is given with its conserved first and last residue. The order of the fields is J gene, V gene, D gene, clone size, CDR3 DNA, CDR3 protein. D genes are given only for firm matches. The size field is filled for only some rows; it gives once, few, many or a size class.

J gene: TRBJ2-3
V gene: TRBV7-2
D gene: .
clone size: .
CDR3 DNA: TGTGCCAGCAGCCCCCGACTAGTTAGCACAGATACGCAGTATTTT
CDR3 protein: CASSPRLVSTDTQYF

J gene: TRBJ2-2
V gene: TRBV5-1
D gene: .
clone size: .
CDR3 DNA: TGCGCCAGCAGCGTGGCCTTTGTGGGGGCTAACACCGGGGAGCTGTTTTTT
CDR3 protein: CASSVAFVGANTGELFF

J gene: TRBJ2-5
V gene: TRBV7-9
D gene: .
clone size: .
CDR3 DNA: TGTGCCAGCAGCCCGACAGTTTGGGAGACCCAGTACTTC
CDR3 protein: CASSPTVWETQYF

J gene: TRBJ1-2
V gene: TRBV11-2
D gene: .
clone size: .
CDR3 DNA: TGTGCCAGCAGCCACGACCCCTCGGGTTTGGGTGAGGGCTACACCTTC
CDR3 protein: CASSHDPSGLGEGYTF

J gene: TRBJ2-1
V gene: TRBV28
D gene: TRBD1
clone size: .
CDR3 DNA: TGTGCCAGCAGTCCGACAGGGGTTCTGTACAATGAGCAGTTCTTC
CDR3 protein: CASSPTGVLYNEQFF

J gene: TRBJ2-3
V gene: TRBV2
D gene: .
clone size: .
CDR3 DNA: TGTGCCAGCAGACTAGAAGGGTTTCGGGATACGCAGTATTTT
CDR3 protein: CASRLEGFRDTQYF

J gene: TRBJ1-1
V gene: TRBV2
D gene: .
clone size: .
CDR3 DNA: TGTGCCAGCACCCAGGAACTGAACACTGAAGCTTTCTTT
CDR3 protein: CASTQELNTEAFF

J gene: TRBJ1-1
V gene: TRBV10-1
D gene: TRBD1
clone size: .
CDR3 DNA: TGCGCCAGCAGGGGGACAGGGGACAACGCAGCTTTCTTT
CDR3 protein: CASRGTGDNAAFF

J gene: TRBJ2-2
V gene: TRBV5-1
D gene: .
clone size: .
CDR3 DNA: TGCGCCAGCAGCTTGGGGGAGATAGGGGAGCTGTTTTTT
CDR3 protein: CASSLGEIGELFF

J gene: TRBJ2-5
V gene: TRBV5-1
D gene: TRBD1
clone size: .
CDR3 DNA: TGCGCCAGCAGCCTCGGACAGGGCCAAGAGACCCAGTACTTC
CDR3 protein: CASSLGQGQETQYF

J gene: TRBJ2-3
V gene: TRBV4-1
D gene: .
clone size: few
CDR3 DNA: TGCGCCAGCAGCCAACTATACGGGTCCACAGATACGCAGTATTTT
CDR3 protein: CASSQLYGSTDTQYF

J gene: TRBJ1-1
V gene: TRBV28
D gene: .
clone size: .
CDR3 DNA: TGTGCCAGCAGGAATTCGGACGGGAGGGTCGCTGAAGCTTTCTTT
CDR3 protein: CASRNSDGRVAEAFF

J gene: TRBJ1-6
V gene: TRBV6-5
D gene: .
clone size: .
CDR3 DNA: TGTGCCAGCAGTCGGAACAGTTCACCCCTCCACTTT
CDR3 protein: CASSRNSSPLHF

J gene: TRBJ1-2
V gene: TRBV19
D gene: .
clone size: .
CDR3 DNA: TGTGCCAGCAGTTGGGCCACAGGGTCTAACTATGGCTACACCTTC
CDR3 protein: CASSWATGSNYGYTF

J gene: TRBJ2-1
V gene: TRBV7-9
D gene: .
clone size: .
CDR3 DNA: TGTGCCAGCACCCCGCTTGTCGGAGACGAGCAGTTCTTC
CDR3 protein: CASTPLVGDEQFF

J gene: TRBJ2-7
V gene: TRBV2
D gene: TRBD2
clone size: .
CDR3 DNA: TGTGCCAGCAACCCTAGCGGGAGAGGAGGCGAGCAGTACTTC
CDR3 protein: CASNPSGRGGEQYF

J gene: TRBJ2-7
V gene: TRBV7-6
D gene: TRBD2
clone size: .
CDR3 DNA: TGTGCCAGCAGCTTAGAATCAGGGTCTAGCGGGAGGGAAAAGCAGTACTTC
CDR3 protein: CASSLESGSSGREKQYF

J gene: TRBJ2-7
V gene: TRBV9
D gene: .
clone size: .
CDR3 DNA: TGTGCCAGCAGCGTAGATCAGCGCCCCTACGAGCAGTACTTC
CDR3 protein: CASSVDQRPYEQYF

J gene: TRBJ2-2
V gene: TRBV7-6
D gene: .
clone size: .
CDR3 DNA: TGTGCCAGCAGCTTAGTGTTTGGCGGGACGGAATTGAACACCGGGGAGCTGTTTTTT
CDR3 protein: CASSLVFGGTELNTGELFF

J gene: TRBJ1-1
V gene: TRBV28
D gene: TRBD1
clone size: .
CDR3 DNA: TGTGCCAGCAGTAATACCGGGACAGTGAACACTGAAGCTTTCTTT
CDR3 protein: CASSNTGTVNTEAFF

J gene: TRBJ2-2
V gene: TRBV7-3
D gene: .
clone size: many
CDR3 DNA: TGTGCCAGCAGCTTAAGGCCAACAGGGAACACCGGGGAGCTGTTTTTT
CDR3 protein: CASSLRPTGNTGELFF

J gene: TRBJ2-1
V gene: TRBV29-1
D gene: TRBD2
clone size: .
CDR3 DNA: TGCAGCGTTCAGACTAGCCCTCAACCCTCCTACAATGAGCAGTTCTTC
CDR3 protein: CSVQTSPQPSYNEQFF

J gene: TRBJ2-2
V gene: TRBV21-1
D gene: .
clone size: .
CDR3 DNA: TGTGCCAGCAGCAAATTGGGCCAGCTCTTGGGCACCGGGGAGCTGTTTTTT
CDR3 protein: CASSKLGQLLGTGELFF

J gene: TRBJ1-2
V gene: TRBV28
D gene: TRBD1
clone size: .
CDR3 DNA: TGTGCCAGCAGTTCAGACAGGGAAGGCTACACCTTC
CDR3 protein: CASSSDREGYTF

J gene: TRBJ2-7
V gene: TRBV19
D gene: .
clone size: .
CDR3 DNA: TGTGCCAGTAGTATATTCGCTAGCCCAAGATGGGAGCAGTACTTC
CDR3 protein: CASSIFASPRWEQYF

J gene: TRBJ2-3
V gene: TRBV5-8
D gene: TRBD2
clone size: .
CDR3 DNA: TGTGCCAGCACCCGGGGGGGGACTAGCGGAGACCCCACAGATACGCAGTATTTT
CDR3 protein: CASTRGGTSGDPTDTQYF

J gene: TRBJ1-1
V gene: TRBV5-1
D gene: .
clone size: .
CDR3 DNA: TGCGCCAGCAGCATCCCTCAGGGGTCCACTGAAGCTTTCTTT
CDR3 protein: CASSIPQGSTEAFF

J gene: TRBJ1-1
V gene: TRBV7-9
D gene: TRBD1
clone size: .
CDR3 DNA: TGTGCCAGCAGCTTAGAACCGGGACAGGGGGACACTGAAGCTTTCTTT
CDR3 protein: CASSLEPGQGDTEAFF

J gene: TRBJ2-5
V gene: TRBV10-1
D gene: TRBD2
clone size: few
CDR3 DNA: TGCGCCAGCAGTGAGCCAGGACTAGCGGAGACCCAGTACTTC
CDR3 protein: CASSEPGLAETQYF

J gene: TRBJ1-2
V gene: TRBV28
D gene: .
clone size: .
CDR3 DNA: TGTGCCAGCAGTTTGGAGGGGACCGAAGAATATGGCTACACCTTC
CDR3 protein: CASSLEGTEEYGYTF

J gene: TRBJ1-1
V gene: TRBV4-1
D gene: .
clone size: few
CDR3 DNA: TGCGCCAGCAGCCAAGCACAGGGCTATCCCGAAGCTTTCTTT
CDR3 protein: CASSQAQGYPEAFF

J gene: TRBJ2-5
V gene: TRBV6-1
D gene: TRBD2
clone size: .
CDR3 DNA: TGTGCCAGAAAGGGGACTAGCGGGGGGCAAGAGACCCAGTACTTC
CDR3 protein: CARKGTSGGQETQYF

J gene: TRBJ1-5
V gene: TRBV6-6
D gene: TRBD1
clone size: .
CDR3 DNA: TGTGCCAGCAAACAGGGGGCCGGTCAGCCCCAGCATTTT
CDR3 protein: CASKQGAGQPQHF

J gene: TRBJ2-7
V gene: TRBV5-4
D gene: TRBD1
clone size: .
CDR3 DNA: TGTGCCAGCAGCTTGACCGGGACAGCTCACTACGAGCAGTACTTC
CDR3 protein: CASSLTGTAHYEQYF

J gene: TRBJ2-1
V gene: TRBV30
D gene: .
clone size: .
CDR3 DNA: TGTGCCTGGAGTGTACAGAAACAGTTCTTC
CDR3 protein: CAWSVQKQFF

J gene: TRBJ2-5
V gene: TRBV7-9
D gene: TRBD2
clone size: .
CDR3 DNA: TGTGCCAGCAGCCGTGGGACTAGTCAACTAGAGACCCAGTACTTC
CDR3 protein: CASSRGTSQLETQYF

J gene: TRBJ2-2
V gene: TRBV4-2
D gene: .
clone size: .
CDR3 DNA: TGTGCCAGCAGCCAAGTCCCCGGCGGCAAAACCGGGGAGCTGTTTTTT
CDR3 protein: CASSQVPGGKTGELFF

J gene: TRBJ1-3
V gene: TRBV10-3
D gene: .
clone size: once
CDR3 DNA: TGTGCCATCAGTGTGCGTCGTAGCGGCTCTGGAAACACCATATATTTT
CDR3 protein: CAISVRRSGSGNTIYF

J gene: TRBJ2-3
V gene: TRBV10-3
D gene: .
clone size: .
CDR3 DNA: TGTGCCATCAGTGTTCTTGCTAGCGTGGAGACAGATACGCAGTATTTT
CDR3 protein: CAISVLASVETDTQYF

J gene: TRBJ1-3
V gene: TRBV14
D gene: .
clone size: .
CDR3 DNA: TGTGCCAGCAGCCAAAGAGAAGTCGGGTCCGAGCGTGGTTGGGGGCGGCACACCATATATTTT
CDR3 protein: CASSQREVGSERGWGRHTIYF

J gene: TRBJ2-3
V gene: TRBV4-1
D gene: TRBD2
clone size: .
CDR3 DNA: TGCGCCAGCAGCCATCCCCGTGCGGGCGGGGGGGGGTCAGATACGCAGTATTTT
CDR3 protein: CASSHPRAGGGGSDTQYF

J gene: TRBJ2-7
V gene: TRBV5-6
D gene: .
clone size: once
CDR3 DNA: TGTGCCAGCAGCTTTGGTGGCCCCGGGACACAATCCTACGAGCAGTACTTC
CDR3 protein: CASSFGGPGTQSYEQYF

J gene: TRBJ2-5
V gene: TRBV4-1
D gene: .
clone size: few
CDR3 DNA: TGCGCCAGCAGCCAAGTTCTTTTCCTGGAGACCCAGTACTTC
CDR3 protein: CASSQVLFLETQYF

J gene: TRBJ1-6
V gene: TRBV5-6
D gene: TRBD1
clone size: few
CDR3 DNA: TGTGCCAGCAGCCGAGACAGGGGGCTTTCACCCCTCCACTTT
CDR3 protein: CASSRDRGLSPLHF

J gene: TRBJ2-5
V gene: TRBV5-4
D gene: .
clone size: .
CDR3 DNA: TGTGCCAGCAGCCTCGACAGTCAAGAGACCCAGTACTTC
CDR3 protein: CASSLDSQETQYF

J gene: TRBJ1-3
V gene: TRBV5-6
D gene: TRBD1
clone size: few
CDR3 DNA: TGTGCCAGCAGCTCGACAGGGTCTTTCTCTGGAAACACCATATATTTT
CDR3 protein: CASSSTGSFSGNTIYF

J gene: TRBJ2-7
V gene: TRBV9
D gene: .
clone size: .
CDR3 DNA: TGTGCCAGCAGGATTGTGGGAGGCTCCTACGAGCAGTACTTC
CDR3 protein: CASRIVGGSYEQYF

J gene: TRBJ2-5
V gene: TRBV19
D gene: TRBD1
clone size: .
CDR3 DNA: TGTGCCAGTACCTCGACAGGGATCGAGACCCAGTACTTC
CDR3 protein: CASTSTGIETQYF

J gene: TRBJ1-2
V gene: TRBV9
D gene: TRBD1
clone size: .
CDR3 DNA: TGTGCCAGCAGCGTAGAGGGACAGGGGGCGCGGATCTACACCTTC
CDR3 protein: CASSVEGQGARIYTF

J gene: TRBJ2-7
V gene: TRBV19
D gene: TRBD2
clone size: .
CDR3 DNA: TGTGCCAGTAGTATAGGGAATAGCGGGACCTACGAGCAGTACTTC
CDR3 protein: CASSIGNSGTYEQYF

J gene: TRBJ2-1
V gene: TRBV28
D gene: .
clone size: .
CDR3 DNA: TGTGCCAGCAGTTATTTCGATGAGCAGTTCTTC
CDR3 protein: CASSYFDEQFF

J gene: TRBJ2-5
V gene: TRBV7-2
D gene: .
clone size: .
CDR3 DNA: TGTGCCACCGTCTCCCGGAGGGAATTACAAGAGACCCAGTACTTC
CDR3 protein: CATVSRRELQETQYF

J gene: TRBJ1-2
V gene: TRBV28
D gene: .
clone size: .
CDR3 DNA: TGTGCCAGCAGTCCCGACATCTATGGCTACACCTTC
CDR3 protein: CASSPDIYGYTF

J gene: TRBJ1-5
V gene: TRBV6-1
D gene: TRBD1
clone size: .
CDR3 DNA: TGTGCCAGCAGTGAAGCACCGAGGACAGGCGGGGGGATGTATAGCAATCAGCCCCAGAATTTT
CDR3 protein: CASSEAPRTGGGMYSNQPQNF